Shown below are 21 T cell receptor beta chains from a single sample sequenced in a study of blood T cell repertoires in COVID-19. Method: immunoSEQ multiplex PCR; TCRdb's copy keeps in-frame clones and lacks some. The sample has more than 100,000 clones; just over 85% are singletons. Sequences were obtained from peripheral blood. Receptor source: a woman between 50 and 59 years old with active or convalescent COVID-19.

V and J are TRBV2 and TRBJ1-2, with no clear D. The germline gives CDR1 SNHLY, CDR2 FYNNEI. The length of the CDR3 is 14 residues. V was clipped by 7 bases and J by 5 bases, with 17 bases between them. The chain's CDR3 is CASTPSQITYGYTF. CDR3 sequence (DNA): TGTGCCAGCACCCCGAGCCAAATCACTTATGGCTACACCTTC. Supplemented by reference TRBV2 and TRBJ1-2, the full variable domain reads EPEVTQTPSHQVTQMGQEVILRCVPISNHLYFYWYRQILGQKVEFLVSFYNNEISEKSEIFDDQFSVERPDGSNFTLKIRSTKLEDSAMYFCASTPSQITYGYTFGSGTRLTVV.

The chain carries TRBV23-1 and TRBJ2-5, with 11 bases that match TRBD1. TRBV23-1 is sorted into the ORF group, with uncertain function. V lost 1 base, J lost 6 bases, and 19 bases stayed unmatched. This CDR3 has 20 amino acids. The CDR3 loop reads CASSQFPDPPRTGGIKTQYF. DNA of the CDR3: TGCGCCAGCAGTCAATTCCCGGACCCCCCCCGGACAGGGGGCATCAAGACCCAGTACTTC.

The V and J genes are TRBV29-1 and TRBJ1-2; D is possibly TRBD1 (6 bases). Germline V gives CDR1 SQVTM, CDR2 ANQGSEA. V shed 3 bases and J shed 4 bases, with 12 bases lying between them. This CDR3 has 13 amino acids. Here the CDR3 reads CSVDTGRSYGYTF. Here the CDR3 DNA reads TGCAGCGTTGATACAGGGCGTTCCTATGGCTACACCTTC.

J is TRBJ2-3 and V is TRBV4-2; 10 positions agree with TRBD2. The ends lost 1 base at V and 6 bases at J; junction bases unmatched: 13. Germline loops: CDR1 LGHNA, CDR2 YNFKEQ. The CDR3 is 18 residues long. Here the CDR3 reads CASSQVTSGTSDFDTQYF. As DNA, the CDR3 is TGTGCCAGCAGCCAAGTAACCTCAGGGACTAGCGACTTCGATACGCAGTATTTT.

The CDR3 loop reads CASRGGQLAAQYF. The CDR3 DNA follows: TGTGCCAGCAGGGGGGGGCAACTGGCGGCCCAGTACTTC. The chain recombines TRBV12-3 or TRBV12-4 with TRBJ2-5; D is possibly TRBD2 (7 bases). This CDR3 is built from 13 residues. The V end was cut by 6 bases, the J end by 9 bases, with 17 bases between.

This rearrangement joins TRBV7-8 to TRBJ2-1, with D possibly matching TRBD1 (6 bases). V gave up 4 bases and J gave up 7 bases, with 14 bases separating them. The CDR3 runs 14 residues. Germline assignment: CDR1 SGHVS and CDR2 FQNEAQ. CDR3 nucleotide sequence: TGTGCCAGCAGCTCGAAAGGGGGTGTGAATGAGCAGTTCTTC. Its translation is CASSSKGGVNEQFF.

The CDR3 is CASSTLSKEGGTDTQYF. CDR3 in DNA: TGTGCCAGTAGTACCCTGAGTAAAGAGGGAGGCACAGATACGCAGTATTTT. This sequence joins TRBV19 and TRBJ2-3; D is possibly TRBD2 (5 bases). The CDR3 spans 17 residues. V lost 4 bases to trimming and J lost 1 base, with 18 bases between them. The germline CDR1 and CDR2 sequences are LNHDA and SQIVND (reference sequence).

This clone appeared once. This chain links TRBV27 with TRBJ1-2; 8 bases agree with TRBD1. The CDR3 totals 13 residues. Germline CDR1 MNHEY, CDR2 SMNVEV (reference sequence). Unmatched junction bases numbered 6, after V lost 4 bases and J lost 8 bases. DNA for the CDR3: TGTGCCAGCAGTTCCTCAGGGGGCGGAGGCTACACCTTC. Translating it yields CASSSSGGGGYTF.

As to this clone: Sequence at one end of the junction differs from germline and may be a read error. This chain connects TRBV20-1 to TRBJ1-1, with TRBD1 identical over 7 bases. The germline V gene has CDR1 DFQATT and CDR2 SNEGSKA (reference sequence). The CDR3 sequence is 13 residues long. Written as DNA, the CDR3 is TGCAGTGCTAGTGCTGACTCCTCCCAGGACAGGCGATTT. It codes for CSASADSSQDRRF.

This chain uses TRBV19 with TRBJ1-1; D is uncertain. Per the germline V gene, CDR1 is LNHDA and CDR2 is SQIVND (reference sequence). The CDR3 is made up of 13 amino acids. The V end was cut by 6 bases, the J end by 5 bases, with 13 bases between. CDR3 sequence (DNA): TGTGCCAGTAGGGGCGGGAGGAATACTGAAGCTTTCTTT. Translation: CASRGGRNTEAFF.

The CDR3 nucleotides read TGTGCCAGCAGCCAAGATTCGGCTAGCGGGAGTTACGAGCAGTACTTC. This gives the protein CASSQDSASGSYEQYF. This chain links TRBV4-2 with TRBJ2-7, with TRBD2 matching 10 bases. The CDR3 runs to 16 residues. Germline loops: CDR1 LGHNA, CDR2 YNFKEQ. J lost 4 bases, V lost 0 bases, and 6 bases had no gene match.

This sequence joins TRBV20-1 and TRBJ2-3; 10 bases align to TRBD2. Germline CDR1 reads DFQATT; CDR2 reads SNEGSKA (reference sequence). After removal of 3 bases from V and 2 bases from J, the junction contained 5 bases not matched to a gene. This CDR3 has 15 amino acids. CDR3 residues: CSASTSGAPTDTQYF. Here the CDR3 DNA reads TGCAGTGCTAGTACTAGCGGGGCGCCCACAGATACGCAGTATTTT.

The chain carries TRBV2 and TRBJ2-1; possibly TRBD2 for D (6 bases). CDR1 is SNHLY, CDR2 FYNNEI, per germline. This CDR3 is built from 16 residues. Deletions cut 6 bases from V and 5 bases from J, with 20 bases between. This CDR3 reads CASSLRMTSLHNEQFF. CDR3 nucleotide sequence: TGTGCCAGCAGCCTTCGTATGACTAGTTTACACAATGAGCAGTTCTTC.

The genes are TRBV21-1 and TRBJ2-3; the tabulated D call, TRBD1, remains unverified against the DNA. TRBV21-1 represents a pseudogene. CDR3 size: 16 residues. The CDR3 DNA reads as TGTGCCAGCAGCAAAGCTTCGACAGGTTGCACAGATACGCAGTATTTT. Protein product: CASSKASTGCTDTQYF.

The chain joins TRBV3-1 (or the pseudogene TRBV3-2) to TRBJ2-7; tentatively, D is TRBD2 (5 bases). This CDR3 is built from 13 residues. Germline loops: CDR1 LGHDT, CDR2 YNNKEL (reference sequence). The V end was cut by 0 bases, the J end by 3 bases, with 6 bases between. The CDR3 region is CASSQDRGYEQYF. Here the CDR3 DNA reads TGTGCCAGCAGCCAAGATCGGGGCTACGAGCAGTACTTC.

CDR3 coding DNA: TGTGCCAGCAGCATTACCGGGACAGGGAATCAGCCCCAGCATTTT. It specifies CASSITGTGNQPQHF. V and J are TRBV5-5 and TRBJ1-5; TRBD1 aligns across 9 bases. J gave up 4 bases and V 4 bases, and 6 bases lay outside the gene matches. This CDR3 has 15 amino acids. The germline V gene has CDR1 SGHKS and CDR2 YYEKEE (reference sequence).

In this sample, this clone turned up once. V and J are TRBV5-6 and TRBJ2-7, with 9 bases lining up with TRBD1. The V gene's germline CDR1 is SGHDT and CDR2 YYEEEE. The V gene end was trimmed by 4 bases and the J gene end by 6 bases; junction bases not matched to a gene: 8. The CDR3 contains 14 residues. Written as DNA, the CDR3 is TGTGCCAGCAGCCCGGGACAGGGTCCCTTCGAGCAGTACTTC. Protein: CASSPGQGPFEQYF.

A note on this clone: The junction shows a germline mismatch at one end, possibly a read error. This chain uses TRBV10-3 with TRBJ2-3; 8 bases match TRBD2. The CDR3 is made up of 13 amino acids. From germline, CDR1 is ENHRY and CDR2 SYGVKD. CDR3 nucleotide sequence: TGTGCCATCAGTGAGGGACTAGCCGACGCGGGGGGTTTT. It is translated as CAISEGLADAGGF.

The CDR3 sequence: CASSQGQGSLHNEQFF. Here the CDR3 DNA reads TGTGCCAGCAGCCAAGGACAGGGGTCTTTACACAATGAGCAGTTCTTC. This chain connects TRBV3-1 (or the pseudogene TRBV3-2) to TRBJ2-1; 8 bases are a match to TRBD1. This CDR3 spans 16 amino acids. In germline, CDR1 is LGHDT, CDR2 YNNKEL (reference sequence). After removal of 1 base from V and 5 bases from J, the junction contained 7 bases not matched to a gene.

This clone was detected only a few times. V usage is TRBV2 and J usage is TRBJ2-1; TRBD2 agrees at 8 bases. The germline V gene has CDR1 SNHLY and CDR2 FYNNEI. V trimming: 4 bases; J trimming: 4 bases; junction bases outside the gene matches: 3. CDR3 length equals 14 residues. The CDR3 DNA reads TGTGCCAGCAGTGCATTAGCGGGATACAATGAGCAGTTCTTC. As protein: CASSALAGYNEQFF.

This chain connects TRBV28 to TRBJ1-1, with D perhaps matching TRBD1 (5 bases). CDR3 length: 17 residues. The germline V gene has CDR1 MDHEN and CDR2 SYDVKM. The V gene lost 6 bases and the J gene lost 10 bases, with 30 bases spanning the gap. The CDR3 reads CASSSLFFSAGGVGAFF. The CDR3 DNA follows: TGTGCCAGCAGCTCCCTGTTTTTTTCGGCAGGAGGGGTCGGAGCTTTCTTT.